Sequencing of this T cell receptor beta chain was carried out in a study of regulatory T cells in long-lasting Graves disease. Study results and caveats: Authors noted too few samples as a limitation.

This clonotype has more than one count but fewer than ten. Its antigen is currently unknown. Time point reported: newly diagnosed GD, antithyroid drugs for less than 3 months. RNA from PBMCs was the source of the TCR library. Graves' disease diagnosis relied on American Thyroid Association guidelines. Library construction for TCR beta used iRepertoire HTBI primers and Arm-PCR of CDR3 regions. TCRdb reprocessed the multiplex PCR reads via MiXCR and lists one record per CDR3 protein. The repertoire holds 350,000 to 500,000 distinct CDR3 sequences, with about 15% as singletons. CDR3 length equals 12 residues. Per germline, CDR1 LGHDT and CDR2 YNNKEL (reference sequence). V dropped 0 bases and J dropped 7 bases, with 7 bases sitting between them. In addition, the sample was reused for a study of T cells in Graves' hyperthyroidism and ophthalmopathy. From that study: The diagnostic basis comprised clinical symptoms, serum thyroxine and TRAb, thyroid ultrasound and orbital computed tomography. First-round RT-PCR with HTBI primers amplified the TCR CDR3 region.

The receptor's source is a woman aged 50 to 60 with Graves disease. The chain combines TRBV3-1 with TRBJ2-7; no clear D gene. Here the sequenced sample was peripheral blood mononuclear cells (PBMCs), taken at new diagnosis, from a patient treated with antithyroid drugs. CDR3 sequence (DNA): TGTGCCAGCAGCCAAGATGCACGGGAGCAGTACTTC. Translation: CASSQDAREQYF.